Listed below are T cell receptor beta chains from one sample, sequenced in a study of brain metastases from non-small cell lung cancer. Using immunoSEQ multiplex PCR, the repertoire was profiled, and TCRdb retains in-frame clones only, with some absent. The repertoire holds about 3,100 clones, with about 81% as singletons. The sample comprised tissue from a brain metastasis. The receptors originated from a donor over 35 with non-small cell lung cancer. CDR3s leave out the opening cysteine and the closing phenylalanine or tryptophan. Part of the rows lack a size; the others show once, few, many or a class for expanded clones.

cdr3_aa,j_call,v_call,clone_size
ASSYIQETQY,TRBJ2-5,TRBV6-6,once
ASFSDDRPNNEQF,TRBJ2-1,TRBV18,NA
ASSARQASYNEQF,TRBJ2-1,TRBV6-4,NA
ASSHRDRGGEQY,TRBJ2-7,TRBV5-4,NA
ASSFGGTSSGEKLF,TRBJ1-4,TRBV7-2,NA
ASSLGGELYQETQY,TRBJ2-5,TRBV28,NA
ASSQDPLYRVRTYEQY,TRBJ2-7,TRBV3-1/TRBV3-2,once
AWKATGNTIY,TRBJ1-3,TRBV30,once
SVPPGQSSYNEQF,TRBJ2-1,TRBV29-1,NA
ASSLTPDRGNYGYT,TRBJ1-2,TRBV5-4,NA
AWSPRTGGLGNTIY,TRBJ1-3,TRBV30,NA
ASSEYRQGGDEQY,TRBJ2-7,TRBV25-1,NA
ASSPSTTRNEQF,TRBJ2-1,TRBV27,NA
ASSMGAQGYGYT,TRBJ1-2,TRBV18,NA
ASSLGQGWTTEAF,TRBJ1-1,TRBV7-9,NA
ASSATGTGAEQY,TRBJ2-7,TRBV5-1,NA
ASSGVNYGYT,TRBJ1-2,TRBV28,NA
ASTLRLAGYNEQF,TRBJ2-1,TRBV27,NA
ASSSGASGDLYGYT,TRBJ1-2,TRBV5-1,once
ASRGQHNQPQH,TRBJ1-5,TRBV12-2,NA
ASSLNSRITNEQF,TRBJ2-1,TRBV7-9,NA
ASSQYEGAYNEQF,TRBJ2-1,TRBV19,once
ATSGGAQETQY,TRBJ2-5,TRBV24-1,once
ASEGAYEQY,TRBJ2-7,TRBV3-1/TRBV3-2,NA
ASSLPSGGSWGYT,TRBJ1-2,TRBV18,NA
ASSIVLAGGNYEQY,TRBJ2-7,TRBV19,few
ASSGQYAGANVLT,TRBJ2-6,TRBV9,NA
TSSTQGQAITDTQY,TRBJ2-3,TRBV21-1,NA
AILGLYGYT,TRBJ1-2,TRBV28,NA
ASSPGSLGYEQY,TRBJ2-7,TRBV18,NA
ASSLDARGSYEQY,TRBJ2-7,TRBV5-5,few
ASSPQGEGAREKLF,TRBJ1-4,TRBV3-1/TRBV3-2,NA
ASRGTANTGELF,TRBJ2-2,TRBV14,NA
ARSKWPREQF,TRBJ2-1,TRBV7-5,NA
ASTPRGGGNTGELF,TRBJ2-2,TRBV28,NA
AIRGLNGNEQF,TRBJ2-1,TRBV10-3,NA
ASSTGAEETQY,TRBJ2-5,TRBV28,NA
ASSQVNTLMAADTQY,TRBJ2-3,TRBV4-1,NA
ASTPGVRNQPQH,TRBJ1-5,TRBV2,few
ASSYISLHGELF,TRBJ2-2,TRBV6-2/TRBV6-3,NA
ASHRDRGQNEQF,TRBJ2-1,TRBV6-5,NA
ASSMPEYAGGELF,TRBJ2-2,TRBV19,NA
ASSQALFTGGGGANVLT,TRBJ2-6,TRBV4-2,few
ASSLDPGTATNEKLF,TRBJ1-4,TRBV7-2,NA
ASRDGRGLGANVLT,TRBJ2-6,TRBV2,NA
ATLQGSRREKLF,TRBJ1-4,TRBV28,NA
ASSPPGGLYQPQH,TRBJ1-5,TRBV7-2,NA
ASSPGHSGAEAF,TRBJ1-1,TRBV3-1/TRBV3-2,NA